Reported below is one T cell receptor (beta chain). This specimen belongs to a study of blood T cell repertoires in COVID-19. In assigning cohorts, the study relied on participant-reported clinical history. Some clones are missing from TCRdb's copy, which holds only in-frame ones; the method was immunoSEQ multiplex PCR. The table records some 200,000 clones, 82% of them present only once. The V gene end was trimmed by 6 bases and the J gene end by 5 bases; junction bases not matched to a gene: 11. The CDR3 is 16 residues long. The germline gives CDR1 KGHSH, CDR2 LQKENI. This chain connects TRBV18 to TRBJ1-4, with 8 bases matching TRBD1. The sequence was obtained from a man aged 35 to 55 who had recovered from COVID-19. Sequenced: PBMCs or T cells enriched from blood (not recorded which). CDR3 sequence: CASSPGQGRPNEKLFF. The CDR3 coding sequence is TGTGCCAGCTCCCCTGGACAGGGTAGACCAAATGAAAAACTGTTTTTT. The full variable domain, with the rest looked up from reference TRBV18 and TRBJ1-4, is NAGVMQNPRHLVRRRGQEARLRCSPMKGHSHVYWYRQLPEEGLKFMVYLQKENIIDESGMPKERFSAEFPKEGPSILRIQQVVRGDSAAYFCASSPGQGRPNEKLFFGSGTQLSVL.